This entry lists 6 T cell receptor beta chains sequenced from one sample in a study of OX40 agonist ivuxolimab in advanced cancers. Measured with immunoSEQ multiplex PCR; TCRdb has only the in-frame clones, and not every one. This repertoire shows more than 65,000 clones, about 88% found once; its top ten account for under 0.4%. Here the sequenced sample was CD4+ or CD8+ T cells sorted from blood, taken in a trial of the OX40 agonist ivuxolimab. The receptors come from an adult with an advanced solid tumor such as melanoma, head and neck, liver or kidney cancer.

This chain connects TRBV19 to TRBJ2-2; 8 bases line up with TRBD2. Per germline, CDR1 LNHDA and CDR2 SQIVND (reference sequence). V was pared by 2 bases and J by 1 base, with 0 bases of the junction left unmatched. This CDR3 region has 15 residues. CDR3 in amino acids: CASSISGRNTGELFF. The CDR3 DNA is TGTGCCAGTAGTATAAGCGGGAGGAACACCGGGGAGCTGTTTTTT.

This rearrangement joins TRBV10-3 to TRBJ2-7; D is perhaps TRBD2 (5 bases). CDR1 and CDR2 from the germline V gene are ENHRY and SYGVKD. The CDR3 sequence is 15 residues long. The V gene lost 6 bases and the J gene lost 0 bases, with 15 bases spanning the gap. In DNA form, the CDR3 reads TGTGCCATCAGCGGACGGAGGACGAGCTCCTACGAGCAGTACTTC. Residues: CAISGRRTSSYEQYF.

The rearrangement joins TRBV6-5 to TRBJ2-7, with 7 bases fitting TRBD1. The CDR3 loop spans 15 amino acids. Germline V CDR1 and CDR2: MNHEY, SVGAGI. Trimming took 0 bases from V and 4 from J; bases not matched to a gene: 6. The CDR3 protein is CASSYSSQGVYEQYF. CDR3 nucleotides: TGTGCCAGCAGTTACTCGAGTCAGGGGGTTTACGAGCAGTACTTC.

The chain links TRBV5-4 to TRBJ2-7; D could derive from TRBD1 or TRBD2 (5 bases each). This CDR3 spans 15 amino acids. Germline-derived CDR1 and CDR2 are SGHNT and YYREEE (reference sequence). Between the trimmed V and J ends, which lost 3 bases and 0 bases, there was a span of 13 bases. The CDR3 region is CASSSGPLPSYEQYF. The CDR3 DNA follows: TGTGCCAGCAGCTCGGGACCGTTACCCTCCTACGAGCAGTACTTC. The complete variable domain, with remaining parts taken from reference TRBV5-4 and TRBJ2-7, reads ETGVTQSPTHLIKTRGQQVTLRCSSQSGHNTVSWYQQALGQGPQFIFQYYREEENGRGNFPPRFSGLQFPNYSSELNVNALELDDSALYLCASSSGPLPSYEQYFGPGTRLTVT.

V is TRBV2 and J is TRBJ2-5; D not resolved. Trimming left V 5 bases short and J 3 bases short, with 13 bases between. Germline V gene lookup returns CDR1 SNHLY and CDR2 FYNNEI. The CDR3 runs to 14 residues. The CDR3 reads CASSPVSGKETQYF. The CDR3 DNA is TGTGCCAGCAGTCCGGTGTCAGGCAAAGAGACCCAGTACTTC.

In this sample, this clone is medium-sized. The chain uses TRBV7-9 and TRBJ2-1, with D possibly being TRBD1 (6 bases). The V end was cut by 5 bases, the J end by 3 bases, with 14 bases between. The CDR3 length is 15 residues. Germline CDR1 SEHNR, CDR2 FQNEAQ (reference sequence). The CDR3 is CASSPRGSGYNEQFF. In DNA form, the CDR3 reads TGTGCCAGCAGCCCCAGGGGCAGCGGCTACAATGAGCAGTTCTTC.